The entry below describes one T cell receptor beta chain. V was clipped by 3 bases and J by 6 bases, with 15 bases between them. CDR3 length: 15 residues. Germline values: CDR1 SGHNT, CDR2 YYREEE (reference sequence). This table comes from immunoSEQ multiplex PCR, and its TCRdb copy is limited to in-frame clones, with some not included. The sample shows about 140,000 clones, 80% to 90% of them seen only once. These data originate in a study of blood T cell repertoires in COVID-19. The sequencing sample was made of peripheral blood. The chain employs TRBV5-4 and TRBJ2-2, with D possibly being TRBD1 (6 bases). This TCR came from a man in his 60s with active or convalescent COVID-19. CDR3 nucleotide sequence: TGTGCCAGCAGCTCAGGGGTCCAGCTTGCCGGGGAGCTGTTTTTT. This gives the protein CASSSGVQLAGELFF.